This T cell receptor beta chain was captured in a study of OX40 agonist ivuxolimab in advanced cancers. About the study as a whole: Ivuxolimab, which targeted the costimulatory receptor OX40 (CD134), was an agonistic, fully human IgG2 monoclonal antibody. Among the 52 dose-escalation patients, some 20 had hepatocellular carcinoma, roughly 15 melanoma, 9 renal cell carcinoma and 9 head and neck cancer. In the dose-escalation cohort, 70% to 85% of patients were male, and the mean age was approximately 60 years, with a range of about 23 to 90. The purpose of peripheral TCRbeta sequencing was to test whether ivuxolimab changed TCR sequence diversity and led to clonal T-cell expansion. The paper reports the monotherapy dose-escalation portion (N = 52 patients) of the phase I ivuxolimab trial. Intravenous ivuxolimab was administered to patients every 2 weeks at six dose levels: 0.01, 0.1, 0.3, 1.5, 3 and 10 mg/kg. Patients were allowed to have had prior anti-PD-1, anti-PD-L1 or anti-CTLA-4 therapy, and around two fifths of the dose-escalation patients had been treated with checkpoint inhibitors. Partial responses occurred in three dose-escalation patients, of whom one had hepatocellular carcinoma and two had cutaneous melanoma. Here is what the overall study found, with its caveats: Which antigens the clonally expanded peripheral T cells were specific for was not determined. In the 0.1-3.0 mg/kg groups, partial responders were among the patients with the lowest normalized peripheral clonal expansion, particularly in CD8+ T cells. After ivuxolimab, expanded clones were on average more numerous among CD8+ T cells than among CD4+ T cells. At doses of 0.1 to 3.0 mg/kg, clonal expansion of both CD4+ and CD8+ blood T cells was observed from baseline to week 6. Low levels of normalized T-cell clonal expansion were also shown by some nonresponding patients.

For sequencing of the TCRbeta CDR3 region, genomic DNA was extracted from the sorted cells. TCRbeta CDR3 regions were sequenced using the immunoSEQ Assay. Not all clones reach the TCRdb copy of this immuneACCESS table, which keeps in-frame sequences only. Checked studies attribute under half of the gap to unresolved V genes and leave the rest unexplained. In this sample the table shows more than 60,000 clones, approximately 83% of which occur a single time. The ten largest clones represent roughly 4.1% of the sample. The CDR3 spans 15 residues, from the cysteine through the phenylalanine. Here the CDR3 DNA is all that survives: 45 bases in frame from base 1. The germline V gene provides CDR1 MNHNS and CDR2 SASEGT. Trimming takes 1 base off V and 3 bases off J; junction bases not matched to a gene: 3. The trial excluded patients who had a history of autoimmune disease or were on systemic immunosuppression. Peripheral blood for TCR sequencing was collected from all dose cohorts at baseline, on cycle 4 day 1, and on cycle 7 day 1. The samples were taken from a phase I, first-in-human, multicenter, open-label dose-escalation trial of ivuxolimab. Adults with locally advanced or metastatic melanoma, renal cell carcinoma, hepatocellular carcinoma or head and neck squamous cell carcinoma were enrolled in the trial. CD4+ and CD8+ T cells were sorted separately from peripheral blood before TCR sequencing.

Regarding this clone: Its antigen target is currently unknown. No much larger clone is present one base from it, and per-base qualities are unavailable.

This clonotype was sampled from an adult with an advanced solid tumor such as melanoma, head and neck, liver or kidney cancer. The source material was CD4+ or CD8+ T cells sorted from blood, sampled in a trial of the OX40 agonist ivuxolimab. The chain was built from TRBV6-1 and TRBJ1-5, with 7 junctional bases fitting TRBD1. The CDR3 protein sequence reads: CASSEEGQINQPQHF. The nucleotide sequence is TGTGCCAGCAGTGAAGAGGGACAGATCAATCAGCCCCAGCATTTT.